This T cell receptor beta chain was identified in a study of OX40 agonist ivuxolimab in advanced cancers. Anyone with autoimmune disease history or systemic immunosuppression was excluded. Germline CDR1 MNHNS, CDR2 SASEGT. V gave up 0 bases and J gave up 5 bases, with 13 bases separating them. The CDR3 is made up of 15 amino acids. Only in-frame clones appear in the TCRdb table, and some are missing; sequencing was by immunoSEQ multiplex PCR. The repertoire holds tens of thousands of clones, with 60% to 80% as singletons. This sequence originates from an adult with an advanced solid tumor such as melanoma, head and neck, liver or kidney cancer. Source: CD4+ or CD8+ T cells sorted from blood, taken in a trial of the OX40 agonist ivuxolimab. V is TRBV6-1 and J is TRBJ1-2, with no clear D. The CDR3 loop reads CASSEAGGGIYGYTF. Written as DNA, the CDR3 is TGTGCCAGCAGTGAAGCGGGAGGAGGAATTTATGGCTACACCTTC.